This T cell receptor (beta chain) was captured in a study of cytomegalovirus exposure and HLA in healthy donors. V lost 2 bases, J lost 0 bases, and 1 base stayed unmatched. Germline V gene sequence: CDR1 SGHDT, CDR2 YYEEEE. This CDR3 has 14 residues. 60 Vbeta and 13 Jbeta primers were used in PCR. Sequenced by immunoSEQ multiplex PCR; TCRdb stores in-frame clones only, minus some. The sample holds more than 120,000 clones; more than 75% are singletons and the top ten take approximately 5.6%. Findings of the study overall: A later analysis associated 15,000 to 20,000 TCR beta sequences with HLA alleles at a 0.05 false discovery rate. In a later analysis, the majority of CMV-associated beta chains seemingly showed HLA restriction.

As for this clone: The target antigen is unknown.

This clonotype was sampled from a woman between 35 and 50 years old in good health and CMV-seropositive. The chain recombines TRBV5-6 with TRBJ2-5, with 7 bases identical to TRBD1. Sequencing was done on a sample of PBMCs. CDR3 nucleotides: TGTGCCAGCAGCTTACAGGGGTACCAAGAGACCCAGTACTTC. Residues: CASSLQGYQETQYF.